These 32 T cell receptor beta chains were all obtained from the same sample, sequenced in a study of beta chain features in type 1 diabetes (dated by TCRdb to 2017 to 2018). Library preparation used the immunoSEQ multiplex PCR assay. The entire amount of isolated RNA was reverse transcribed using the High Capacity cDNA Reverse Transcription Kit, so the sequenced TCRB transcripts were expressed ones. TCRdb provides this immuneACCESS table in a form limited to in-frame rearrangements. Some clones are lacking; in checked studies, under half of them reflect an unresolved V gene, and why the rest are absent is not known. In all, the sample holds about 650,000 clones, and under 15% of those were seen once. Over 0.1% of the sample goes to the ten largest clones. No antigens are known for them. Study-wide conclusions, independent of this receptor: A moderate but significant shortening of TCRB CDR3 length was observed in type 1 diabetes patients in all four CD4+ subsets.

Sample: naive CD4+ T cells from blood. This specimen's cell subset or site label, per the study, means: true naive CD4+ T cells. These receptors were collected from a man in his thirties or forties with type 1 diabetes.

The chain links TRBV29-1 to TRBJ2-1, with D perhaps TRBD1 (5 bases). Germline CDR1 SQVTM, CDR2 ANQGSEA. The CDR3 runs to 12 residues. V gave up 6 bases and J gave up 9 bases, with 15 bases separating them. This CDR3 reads CSVEWARGEQFF. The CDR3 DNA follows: TGCAGCGTGGAATGGGCTAGGGGTGAGCAGTTCTTC.

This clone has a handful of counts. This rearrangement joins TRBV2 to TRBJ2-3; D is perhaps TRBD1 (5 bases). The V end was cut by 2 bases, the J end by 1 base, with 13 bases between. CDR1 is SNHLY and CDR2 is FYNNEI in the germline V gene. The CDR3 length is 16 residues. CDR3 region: CASSEQGPLRTDTQYF. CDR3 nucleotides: TGTGCCAGCAGTGAACAGGGTCCCCTACGCACAGATACGCAGTATTTT.

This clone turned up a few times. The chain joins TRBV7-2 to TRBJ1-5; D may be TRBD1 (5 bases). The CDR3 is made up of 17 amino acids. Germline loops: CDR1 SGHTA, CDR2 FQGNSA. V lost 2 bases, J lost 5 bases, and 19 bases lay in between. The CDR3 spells CASSLSLVTGNYQPQHF. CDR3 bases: TGTGCCAGCAGCTTAAGTTTAGTTACAGGCAACTATCAGCCCCAGCATTTT.

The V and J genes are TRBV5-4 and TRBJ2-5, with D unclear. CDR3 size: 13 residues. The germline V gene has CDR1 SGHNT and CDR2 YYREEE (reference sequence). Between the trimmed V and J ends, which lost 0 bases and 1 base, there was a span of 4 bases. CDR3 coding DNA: TGTGCCAGCAGCTTGGTTTCCCAAGAGACCCAGTACTTC. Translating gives CASSLVSQETQYF.

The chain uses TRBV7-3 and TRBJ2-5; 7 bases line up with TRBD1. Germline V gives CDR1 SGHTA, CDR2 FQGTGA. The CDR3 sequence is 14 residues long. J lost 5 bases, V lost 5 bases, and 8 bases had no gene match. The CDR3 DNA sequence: TGTGCCAGCAGCCTGACAGGGTGGTCGGAGACCCAGTACTTC. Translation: CASSLTGWSETQYF.

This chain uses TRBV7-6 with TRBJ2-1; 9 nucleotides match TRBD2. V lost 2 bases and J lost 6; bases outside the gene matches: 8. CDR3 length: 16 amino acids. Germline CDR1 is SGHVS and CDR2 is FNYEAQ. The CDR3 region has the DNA TGTGCCAGCAGCTTACCTCCGGGTAGCGGGGGCAATGAGCAGTTCTTC. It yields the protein CASSLPPGSGGNEQFF.

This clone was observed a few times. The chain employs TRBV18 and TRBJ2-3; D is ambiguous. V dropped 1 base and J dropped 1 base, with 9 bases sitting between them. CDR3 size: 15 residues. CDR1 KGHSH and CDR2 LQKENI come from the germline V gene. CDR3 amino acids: CASSPQSRGTDTQYF. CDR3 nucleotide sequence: TGTGCCAGCTCACCACAGAGCCGGGGCACAGATACGCAGTATTTT.

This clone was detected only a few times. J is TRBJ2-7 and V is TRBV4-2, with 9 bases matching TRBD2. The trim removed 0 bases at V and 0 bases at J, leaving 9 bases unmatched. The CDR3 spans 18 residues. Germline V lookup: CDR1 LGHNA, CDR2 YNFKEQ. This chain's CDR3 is CASSQETAGGRSSYEQYF. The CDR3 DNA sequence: TGTGCCAGCAGCCAAGAGACAGCGGGGGGCCGGAGCTCCTACGAGCAGTACTTC.

The DNA for the CDR3 is TGTGCCAGCAGACCTTATTACAGTGGGAACTATGGCTACACCTTC. Residues: CASRPYYSGNYGYTF. This chain connects TRBV27 to TRBJ1-2, with D unresolved. CDR3 length equals 15 residues. CDR1 is MNHEY and CDR2 is SMNVEV in the germline V gene (reference sequence). Between the trimmed V and J ends, which lost 6 bases and 2 bases, there was a span of 16 bases.

The CDR3 loop reads CASSRDRDGTEAFF. As DNA, the CDR3 is TGTGCCAGTAGCCGGGACAGGGATGGCACTGAAGCTTTCTTT. J is TRBJ1-1 and V is TRBV19, with 9 bases aligning to TRBD1. Trimming took 6 bases from V and 4 from J; bases not matched to a gene: 6. CDR1 and CDR2 (germline): LNHDA, SQIVND (reference sequence). This CDR3 is 14 amino acids long.

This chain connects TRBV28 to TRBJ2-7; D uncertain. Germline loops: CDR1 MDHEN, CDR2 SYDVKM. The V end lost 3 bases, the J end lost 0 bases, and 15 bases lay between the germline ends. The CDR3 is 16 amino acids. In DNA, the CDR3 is TGTGCCAGCAGTTTTGAGCAGAGCCTTAGCTCCTACGAGCAGTACTTC. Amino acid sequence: CASSFEQSLSSYEQYF.

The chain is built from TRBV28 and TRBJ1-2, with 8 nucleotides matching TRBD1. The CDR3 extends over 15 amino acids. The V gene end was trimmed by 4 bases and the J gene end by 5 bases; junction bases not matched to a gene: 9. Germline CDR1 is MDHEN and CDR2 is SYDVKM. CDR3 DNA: TGTGCCAGCAGTTCGACAGGGGAGGAGGTGTATGGCTACACCTTC. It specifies CASSSTGEEVYGYTF.

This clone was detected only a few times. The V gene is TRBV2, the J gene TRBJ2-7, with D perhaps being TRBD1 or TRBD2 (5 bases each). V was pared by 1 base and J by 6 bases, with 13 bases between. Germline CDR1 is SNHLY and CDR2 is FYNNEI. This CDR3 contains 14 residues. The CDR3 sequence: CASSEVVRDGEQYF. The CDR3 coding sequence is TGTGCCAGCAGTGAAGTTGTCAGGGACGGCGAGCAGTACTTC.

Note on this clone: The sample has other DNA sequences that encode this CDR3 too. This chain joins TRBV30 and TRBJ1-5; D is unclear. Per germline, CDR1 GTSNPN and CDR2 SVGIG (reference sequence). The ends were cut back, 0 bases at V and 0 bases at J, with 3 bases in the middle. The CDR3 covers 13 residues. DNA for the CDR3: TGTGCCTGGAGTGTTGATAGCAATCAGCCCCAGCATTTT. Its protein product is CAWSVDSNQPQHF.

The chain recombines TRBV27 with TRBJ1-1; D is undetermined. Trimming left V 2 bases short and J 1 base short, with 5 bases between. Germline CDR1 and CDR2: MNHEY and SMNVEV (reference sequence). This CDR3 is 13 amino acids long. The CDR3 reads CASSLKANTEAFF. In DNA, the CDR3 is TGTGCCAGCAGTTTAAAGGCGAACACTGAAGCTTTCTTT.

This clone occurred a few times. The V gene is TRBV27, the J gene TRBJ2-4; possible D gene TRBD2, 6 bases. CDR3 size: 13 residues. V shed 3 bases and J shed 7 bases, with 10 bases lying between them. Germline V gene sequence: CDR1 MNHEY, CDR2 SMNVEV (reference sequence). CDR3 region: CASSLAGRNIQYF. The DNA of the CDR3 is TGTGCCAGCAGTTTGGCAGGGAGGAACATTCAGTACTTC.

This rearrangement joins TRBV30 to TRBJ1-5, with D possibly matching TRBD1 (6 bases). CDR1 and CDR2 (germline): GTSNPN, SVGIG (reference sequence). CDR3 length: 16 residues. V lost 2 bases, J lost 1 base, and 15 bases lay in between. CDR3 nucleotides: TGTGCCTGGAGTACCCTAGGGGGATTAAGCAATCAGCCCCAGCATTTT. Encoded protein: CAWSTLGGLSNQPQHF. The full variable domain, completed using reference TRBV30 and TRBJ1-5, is SQTIHQWPATLVQPVGSPLSLECTVEGTSNPNLYWYRQAAGRGLQLLFYSVGIGQISSEVPQNLSASRPQDRQFILSSKKLLLSDSGFYLCAWSTLGGLSNQPQHFGDGTRLSIL.

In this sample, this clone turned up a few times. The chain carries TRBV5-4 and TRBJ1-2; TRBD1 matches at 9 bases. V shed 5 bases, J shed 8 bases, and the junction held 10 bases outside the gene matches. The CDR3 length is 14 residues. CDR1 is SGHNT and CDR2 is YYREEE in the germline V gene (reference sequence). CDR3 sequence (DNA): TGTGCCAGCAGGCAAGGACAGGGGAGAGACGGCTACACCTTC. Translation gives CASRQGQGRDGYTF.

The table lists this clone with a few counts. The CDR3 sequence is CSVTRWVGSMNTEAFF. The DNA of the CDR3 is TGCAGCGTTACTCGGTGGGTTGGGTCCATGAACACTGAAGCTTTCTTT. This chain joins TRBV29-1 and TRBJ1-1; no clear D. The CDR3 contains 16 residues. V lost 5 bases to trimming and J lost 0 bases, with 19 bases between them. Germline CDR1 is SQVTM and CDR2 is ANQGSEA. Full variable domain (remainder filled in from reference TRBV29-1 and TRBJ1-1): SAVISQKPSRDICQRGTSLTIQCQVDSQVTMMFWYRQQPGQSLTLIATANQGSEATYESGFVIDKFPISRPNLTFSTLTVSNMSPEDSSIYLCSVTRWVGSMNTEAFFGQGTRLTVV.

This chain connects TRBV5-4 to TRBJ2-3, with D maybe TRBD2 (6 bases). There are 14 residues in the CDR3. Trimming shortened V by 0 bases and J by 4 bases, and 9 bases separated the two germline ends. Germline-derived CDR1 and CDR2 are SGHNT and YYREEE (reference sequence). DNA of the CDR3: TGTGCCAGCAGCTTGGGACTAGACTCAGATACGCAGTATTTT. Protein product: CASSLGLDSDTQYF.

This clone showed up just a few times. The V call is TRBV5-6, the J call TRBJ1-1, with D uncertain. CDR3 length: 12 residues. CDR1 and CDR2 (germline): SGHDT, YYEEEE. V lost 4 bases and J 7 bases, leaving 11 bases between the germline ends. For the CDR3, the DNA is TGTGCCAGCAGCGCGGGAGATTTTGAAGCTTTCTTT. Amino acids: CASSAGDFEAFF.

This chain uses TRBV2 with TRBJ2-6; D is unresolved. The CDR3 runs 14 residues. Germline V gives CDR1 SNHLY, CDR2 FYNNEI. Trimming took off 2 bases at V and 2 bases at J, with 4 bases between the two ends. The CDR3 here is CASSEIAGANVLTF. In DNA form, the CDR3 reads TGTGCCAGCAGTGAAATTGCTGGGGCCAACGTCCTGACTTTC.

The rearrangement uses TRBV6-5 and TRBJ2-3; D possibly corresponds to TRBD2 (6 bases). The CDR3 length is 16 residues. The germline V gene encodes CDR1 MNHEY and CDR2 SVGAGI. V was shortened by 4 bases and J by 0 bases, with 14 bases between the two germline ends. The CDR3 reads CASSSLGTSSTDTQYF. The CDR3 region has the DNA TGTGCCAGCAGTTCCCTTGGGACTTCGAGCACAGATACGCAGTATTTT.

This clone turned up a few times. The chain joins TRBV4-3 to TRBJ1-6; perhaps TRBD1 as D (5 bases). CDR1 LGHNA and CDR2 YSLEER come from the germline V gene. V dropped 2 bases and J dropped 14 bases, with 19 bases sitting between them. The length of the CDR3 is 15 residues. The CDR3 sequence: CASSQQGRRPRTLHF. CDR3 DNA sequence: TGCGCCAGCAGCCAACAGGGACGGCGGCCCAGGACCCTCCACTTT.

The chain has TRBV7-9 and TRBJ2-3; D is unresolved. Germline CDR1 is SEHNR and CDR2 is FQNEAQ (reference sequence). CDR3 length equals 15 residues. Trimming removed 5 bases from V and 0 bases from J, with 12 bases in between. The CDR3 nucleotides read TGTGCCAGCAGCCCTATTTCTACTAGCACAGATACGCAGTATTTT. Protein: CASSPISTSTDTQYF.

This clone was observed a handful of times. The CDR3 loop is CASSLRQVGNTIYF. CDR3 DNA sequence: TGTGCCAGTAGTCTCCGGCAGGTTGGAAACACCATATATTTT. V is TRBV19 and J is TRBJ1-3; no clear D. Germline V gene lookup returns CDR1 LNHDA and CDR2 SQIVND (reference sequence). The germline V and J ends were trimmed by 5 bases and 3 bases, with 11 bases remaining between them. The CDR3 covers 14 residues.

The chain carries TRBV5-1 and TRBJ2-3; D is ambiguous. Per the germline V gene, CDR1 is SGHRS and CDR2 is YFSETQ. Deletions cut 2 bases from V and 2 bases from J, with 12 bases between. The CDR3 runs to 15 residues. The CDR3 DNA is TGCGCCAGCAGCTTAGCTCTAGATTCCACAGATACGCAGTATTTT. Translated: CASSLALDSTDTQYF.

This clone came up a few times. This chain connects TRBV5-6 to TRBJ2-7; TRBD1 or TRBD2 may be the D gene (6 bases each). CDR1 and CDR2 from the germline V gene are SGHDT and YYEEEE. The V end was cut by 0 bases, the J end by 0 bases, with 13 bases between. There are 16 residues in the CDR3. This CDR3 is CASSLGTGRYSYEQYF. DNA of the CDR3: TGTGCCAGCAGCTTGGGAACAGGGAGGTACTCCTACGAGCAGTACTTC. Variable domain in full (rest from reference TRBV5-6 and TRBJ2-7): DAGVTQSPTHLIKTRGQQVTLRCSPKSGHDTVSWYQQALGQGPQFIFQYYEEEERQRGNFPDRFSGHQFPNYSSELNVNALLLGDSALYLCASSLGTGRYSYEQYFGPGTRLTVT.

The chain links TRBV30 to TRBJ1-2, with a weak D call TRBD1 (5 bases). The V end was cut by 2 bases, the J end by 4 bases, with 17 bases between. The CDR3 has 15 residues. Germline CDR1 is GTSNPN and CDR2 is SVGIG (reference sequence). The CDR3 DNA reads TGTGCCTGGAGTTTGGGACGGGCCGACCTCTATGGCTACACCTTC. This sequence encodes CAWSLGRADLYGYTF.

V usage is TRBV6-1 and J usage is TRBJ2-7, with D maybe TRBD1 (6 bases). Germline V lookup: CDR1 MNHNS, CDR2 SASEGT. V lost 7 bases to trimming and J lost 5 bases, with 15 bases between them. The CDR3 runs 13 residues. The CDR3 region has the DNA TGTGCCAGCATCTGGACAGCGGCCGACGAGCAGTACTTC. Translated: CASIWTAADEQYF.

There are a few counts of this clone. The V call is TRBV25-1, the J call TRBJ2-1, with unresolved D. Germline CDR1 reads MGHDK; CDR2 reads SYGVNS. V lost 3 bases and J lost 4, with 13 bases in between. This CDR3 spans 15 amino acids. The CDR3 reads CASSEGSSMYNEQFF. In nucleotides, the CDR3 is TGTGCCAGCAGTGAGGGAAGCAGCATGTACAATGAGCAGTTCTTC.

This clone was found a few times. CDR3 in amino acids: CASGAGEETQYF. Here the CDR3 DNA reads TGTGCCAGCGGGGCAGGTGAAGAGACCCAGTACTTC. The genes are TRBV2 and TRBJ2-5, with D perhaps matching TRBD1 (5 bases). The CDR3 is made up of 12 amino acids. CDR1 is SNHLY and CDR2 is FYNNEI in the germline V gene. V was trimmed by 8 bases and J by 3 bases, leaving 10 bases between them.